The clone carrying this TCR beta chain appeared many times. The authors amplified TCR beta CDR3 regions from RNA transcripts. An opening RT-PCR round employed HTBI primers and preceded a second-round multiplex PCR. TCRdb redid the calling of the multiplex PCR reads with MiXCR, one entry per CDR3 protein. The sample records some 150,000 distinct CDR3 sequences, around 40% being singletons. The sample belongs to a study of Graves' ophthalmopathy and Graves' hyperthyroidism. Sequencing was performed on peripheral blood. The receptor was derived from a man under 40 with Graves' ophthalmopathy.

The CDR3 spells CASSSGTGGNQPQHF. CDR3 nucleotide sequence: TGTGCCAGCAGTTCCGGGACAGGGGGCAATCAGCCCCAGCATTTT. The chain is built from TRBV28 and TRBJ1-5; 10 positions match TRBD1. The CDR3 covers 15 residues. The J segment lost 2 bases and the V segment lost 4 bases, leaving 2 bases of the junction unmatched. Germline V CDR1 and CDR2: MDHEN, SYDVKM.